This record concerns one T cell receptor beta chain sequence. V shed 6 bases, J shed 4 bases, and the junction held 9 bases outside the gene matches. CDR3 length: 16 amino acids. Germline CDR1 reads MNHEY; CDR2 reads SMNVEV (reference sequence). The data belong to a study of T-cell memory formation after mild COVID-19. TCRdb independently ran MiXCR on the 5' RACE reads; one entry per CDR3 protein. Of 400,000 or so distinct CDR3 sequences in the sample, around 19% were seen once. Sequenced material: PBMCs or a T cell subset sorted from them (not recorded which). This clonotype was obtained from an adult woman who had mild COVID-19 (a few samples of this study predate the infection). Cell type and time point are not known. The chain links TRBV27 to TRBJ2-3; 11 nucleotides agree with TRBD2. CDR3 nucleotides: TGTGCCAGCAGCTGGACACTAGCGGGAGACGCAGATACGCAGTATTTT. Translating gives CASSWTLAGDADTQYF.